These T cell receptor beta chains were read from a single sample in a study of immune evolution from preneoplasia to lung adenocarcinoma. Using immunoSEQ multiplex PCR, the repertoire was profiled, and TCRdb retains in-frame clones only, with some absent. The table includes approximately 3,200 clones, over 70% detected once. The sequencing input was FFPE adjacent normal lung tissue. These receptors came from a person between 65 and 80 years old with lung adenocarcinoma. The CDR3 runs from the conserved cysteine through the conserved F or W.

TRBV2,TRBJ2-3,CASRRGAGATDTQYF
TRBV11-2,TRBJ1-2,CASSRTWYYGYTF
TRBV5-1,TRBJ1-1,CASSLAALGTEAFF
TRBV7-2,TRBJ2-1,CASSRTSGAYNEQFF
TRBV5-6,TRBJ1-5,CASSLASRGRRQPQHF
TRBV5-1,TRBJ2-1,CASSLPAATYNEQFF
TRBV5-6,TRBJ2-5,CASSQNKRGWETQYF
TRBV18,TRBJ1-1,CASSLGTVDTEAFF
TRBV4-2,TRBJ1-1,CASSPFGQELLDYTEAFF
TRBV5-6,TRBJ2-5,CASSPSSVETQYF
TRBV5-6,TRBJ1-6,CASSYTELTYNSPLHF
TRBV25-1,TRBJ2-7,CASGTSGGPSYEQYF
TRBV28,TRBJ2-1,CASRGQTAEQFF
TRBV9,TRBJ1-3,CASSPGTFSGNTIYF
TRBV11-3,TRBJ2-2,CASSFGPTTGELFF
TRBV5-1,TRBJ2-3,CASSLAGGLGTDTQYF
TRBV7-2,TRBJ2-7,CASSLWTVGEQYF
TRBV7-6,TRBJ2-4,CASSFLSGDGKNIQYF
TRBV12-2,TRBJ2-6,CASRRRVSTQSRANVLTF
TRBV27,TRBJ1-2,CAISLLTELKANYGYTF
TRBV5-1,TRBJ2-7,CASSLTSGGPMGEQYF
TRBV10-1,TRBJ2-1,CASSGSGDNEQFF
TRBV7-2,TRBJ2-1,CASSLGNLGDEQFF
TRBV4-3,TRBJ2-1,CASSLILGGGSYNEQFF
TRBV20-1,TRBJ2-5,CSAREGETQYF
TRBV10-2,TRBJ2-7,CATASPGHFPYEQYF
TRBV4-3,TRBJ2-7,CASSSERGFGYEQYF
TRBV6-5,TRBJ1-1,CASRQGAGGTEAFF
TRBV11-3,TRBJ2-7,CASSRRDSYEQYF
TRBV11-3,TRBJ1-3,CASSPGQGSGNTIYF
TRBV10-2,TRBJ1-6,CASSESTPGPGSPLHF
TRBV5-1,TRBJ2-3,CASSSGSSGSRGGTQYF
TRBV11-2,TRBJ1-2,CASSLDRAGGYTF
TRBV28,TRBJ1-5,CATRTDNQPQHF
TRBV27,TRBJ2-1,CASSLGTTNNEQFF
TRBV7-9,TRBJ1-1,CASSSQALQGAAFF
TRBV15,TRBJ2-6,CATTLAGQVTTGANVLTF
TRBV6-6,TRBJ1-2,CASSYSPESYGYTF
TRBV27,TRBJ2-7,CASSLWATGGREQYF
TRBV9,TRBJ2-2,CASSTLTGSGTGELFF
TRBV11-2,TRBJ2-7,CASSLDHYEQYF
TRBV7-2,TRBJ2-7,CASSTFRGTGNHEQYF
TRBV7-2,TRBJ1-2,CASSHGTGELVGGYTF
TRBV29-1,TRBJ2-1,CSVVGDPFYNEQFF
TRBV30,TRBJ1-3,CAWLSMGRVSGNTIYF
TRBV19,TRBJ2-5,CASSTGGNGETQYF
TRBV25-1,TRBJ2-3,CASSESRLAGTDTQYF
TRBV4-1,TRBJ1-1,CASSWGQLNTEAFF
TRBV5-1,TRBJ2-4,CASSLGRDKNIQYF
TRBV19,TRBJ1-5,CASSFINQPQHF